The 26 T cell receptor beta chains below come from one sample, sequenced in a study of metastatic and nonmetastatic thyroid tumors. No treatment of any kind had been given to any patient before thyroid surgery. TCRdb used MiXCR to call clones anew from the PCR reads. The sample carries about 22,000 clones, about 15% recorded once. Sequencing input: tumor tissue. These receptors all stem from a female donor with papillary thyroid cancer or a benign thyroid nodule (not recorded which). Some clones in this sample may be carry-over from other donors' samples.

The sample holds a few counts of this clone. A read error may account for a junction end that differs from germline. The rearrangement uses TRBV6-1 and TRBJ2-7, with D perhaps matching TRBD1 (5 bases). The length of the CDR3 is 14 residues. Germline V CDR1 and CDR2: MNHNS, SASEGT. The CDR3 bases are TGTGCCAGCAGCCGGTACAGGTCGGGCTACGAGCATTACTTC. Encoded protein: CASSRYRSGYEHYF.

The CDR3 here is CASSLGSVGGRDTQYF. CDR3 sequence (DNA): TGTGCCAGCAGCTTAGGTAGCGTGGGGGGGAGAGATACGCAGTATTTT. The gene calls are TRBV11-2 and TRBJ2-3; TRBD2 aligns across 7 bases. CDR1 is SGHAT, CDR2 FQNNGV, per germline. CDR3 length equals 16 residues. V was clipped by 1 base and J by 5 bases; unmatched bases: 9.

The chain combines TRBV7-3 with TRBJ2-3, with 9 bases that match TRBD2. V gave up 0 bases and J gave up 3 bases; unmatched junction bases: 1. The CDR3 is 15 residues long. Per the germline V gene, CDR1 is SGHTA and CDR2 is FQGTGA. The CDR3 region is CASSLTSGRTDTQYF. CDR3 nucleotide sequence: TGTGCCAGCAGCTTAACTAGCGGGAGAACAGATACGCAGTATTTT.

As regards this clone: A read error is possible here, since a much larger clone lies one base away. V is TRBV10-3 and J is TRBJ2-2, with D perhaps TRBD1 (5 bases). CDR3 length equals 14 residues. Trimming left V 6 bases short and J 2 bases short, with 10 bases between. CDR1 is ENHRY, CDR2 SYGVKD, per germline. CDR3 nucleotides: TGTGCCATCAGGACAGTGGGCAACACCGGGGAGCTGTTTTTT. It encodes CAIRTVGNTGELFF.

By share, this clone counts as medium-sized (0.01 to 0.1%). The rearrangement uses TRBV9 and TRBJ1-3; 10 nucleotides align to TRBD1. The junction had 9 bases not matched to a gene; V was cut back by 2 bases and J by 7 bases. Germline V lookup: CDR1 SGDLS, CDR2 YYNGEE. This CDR3 is built from 16 residues. The CDR3 DNA reads TGTGCCAGCAGCGTCTCGGGACAGGGGCTCGGGAACACCATATATTTT. Amino acid sequence: CASSVSGQGLGNTIYF.

This clone was seen a few times. A much larger clone differs by one base, so this may be a read error. The chain combines TRBV5-1 with TRBJ2-5, with 8 bases matching TRBD1. This CDR3 comprises 16 residues. Germline V lookup: CDR1 SGHRS, CDR2 YFSETQ. Written as DNA, the CDR3 is TGCACCAGCAGCTCTGGGGACAGGTGGAAGGGAGAGACCCAGTACTTC. It encodes CTSSSGDRWKGETQYF.

This clone was seen at least ten times. The chain uses TRBV7-3 and TRBJ2-5; TRBD2 matches 7 bases. The junction had 8 bases not matched to a gene; V was cut back by 5 bases and J by 5 bases. The CDR3 has 14 residues. Germline loops: CDR1 SGHTA, CDR2 FQGTGA. CDR3 DNA sequence: TGTGCCAGCAGCCCCGGACTAGACGCGGAGACCCAGTACTTC. It encodes CASSPGLDAETQYF.

CDR3 amino acids: CASSSTPGQRQYF. In DNA form, the CDR3 reads TGTGCCAGCAGCTCGACACCGGGACAGCGGCAGTACTTC. The rearrangement joins TRBV11-1 to TRBJ2-7, with 7 positions matching TRBD1. J gave up 9 bases and V 4 bases, and 9 bases lay outside the gene matches. The germline V gene encodes CDR1 SGHAT and CDR2 FQDESV (reference sequence). The CDR3 is 13 residues long.

This clone is categorized as medium-sized. This CDR3 is also generated by other DNA sequences in the sample. The chain combines TRBV27 with TRBJ2-7; D is ambiguous. The V end lost 5 bases, the J end lost 3 bases, and 14 bases lay between the germline ends. This CDR3 is 14 amino acids long. From germline, CDR1 is MNHEY and CDR2 SMNVEV (reference sequence). This chain's CDR3 is CASSSSQLVYEQYF. CDR3 in DNA: TGTGCCAGCAGTAGTAGTCAGTTGGTCTACGAGCAGTACTTC.

The genes are TRBV9 and TRBJ1-3, with unresolved D. CDR3 length: 16 residues. Trimming removed 5 bases at V and 0 bases at J, with 15 bases between. Germline V gene lookup returns CDR1 SGDLS and CDR2 YYNGEE. CDR3 in DNA: TGTGCCAGCAGTGTCGGAGTGGGATGCTCTGGAAACACCATATATTTT. Translating gives CASSVGVGCSGNTIYF.

This clone was counted once. A much more abundant neighbour one base away suggests this may be a read error. The J gene is TRBJ2-3, the V gene TRBV7-3; D ambiguous. The CDR3 totals 13 residues. The germline CDR1 and CDR2 sequences are SGHTA and FQGTGA. The V gene lost 4 bases and the J gene lost 7 bases, with 12 bases spanning the gap. The chain's CDR3 is CASSSYSAYTQYF. DNA for the CDR3: TGTGCCAGCAGCTCGTACAGTGCCTATACGCAGTATTTT.

In the case of this clone: A read error is possible here, since a much larger clone lies one base away. CDR3: CAISDTGNARGSTGELFF. In DNA form, the CDR3 reads TGTGCCATCAGCGATACCGGGAACGCGAGAGGGAGCACCGGGGAGCTGTTTTTT. This chain joins TRBV10-3 and TRBJ2-2; D is perhaps TRBD2 (5 bases). CDR3 length: 18 residues. The ends were cut back, 6 bases at V and 4 bases at J, with 24 bases in the middle. Germline CDR1 reads ENHRY; CDR2 reads SYGVKD.

This chain connects TRBV6-2 or TRBV6-3 to TRBJ2-7, with 7 bases lining up with TRBD2. V lost 5 bases to trimming and J lost 1 base; unmatched junction nucleotides: 8. Germline CDR1 MNHEY, CDR2 SVGEGT. There are 15 residues in the CDR3. Here the CDR3 DNA reads TGTGCCAGCAGTGGGAGGGCCGATCTGTCCTACGAGCAGTACTTC. This translates into CASSGRADLSYEQYF.

This clone has just a few counts. Being one base from a much bigger clone, this may be a read error. Different DNA sequences within this sample yield the same CDR3. This chain uses TRBV18 with TRBJ2-2, with D possibly TRBD2 on 5 matching bases. Trimming removed 2 bases at V and 0 bases at J, with 10 bases between. CDR1 KGHSH and CDR2 LQKENI come from the germline V gene. The CDR3 spans 16 residues. The CDR3 here is CASSPTGNPNTGELFF. The CDR3 DNA is TGTGCCAGCTCACCAACGGGGAATCCGAACACCGGGGAGCTGTTTTTT.

In this sample, this clone turned up many times. V gene TRBV6-1 combines with J gene TRBJ2-7, with D unresolved. The ends were cut back, 7 bases at V and 5 bases at J, with 15 bases in the middle. Germline loops: CDR1 MNHNS, CDR2 SASEGT. The CDR3 extends over 13 amino acids. CDR3 in amino acids: CASKGYVRNEQYF. CDR3 sequence (DNA): TGTGCCAGCAAAGGGTACGTCAGGAACGAGCAGTACTTC.

Ten or more counts support this clone. The CDR3 loop is CAWDPQRDGYTF. CDR3 bases: TGTGCCTGGGACCCTCAAAGAGATGGCTACACCTTC. The J gene is TRBJ1-2, the V gene TRBV30; no clear D. Germline V gene lookup returns CDR1 GTSNPN and CDR2 SVGIG (reference sequence). V dropped 5 bases and J dropped 6 bases, with 13 bases sitting between them. The CDR3 has 12 residues.

This clone was detected many times. The gene calls are TRBV5-1 and TRBJ2-5; tentative D call: TRBD2 (5 bases). V lost 1 base and J 1 base, leaving 11 bases between the germline ends. The CDR3 is 15 residues long. Germline V gene lookup returns CDR1 SGHRS and CDR2 YFSETQ. The CDR3 loop reads CASSLMSGFQETQYF. The DNA for the CDR3 is TGCGCCAGCAGCTTGATGAGCGGCTTCCAAGAGACCCAGTACTTC.

This clone appeared many times. The rearrangement joins TRBV7-3 to TRBJ2-7, with 9 bases fitting TRBD2. The CDR3 is 14 residues long. Per germline, CDR1 SGHTA and CDR2 FQGTGA. The J segment lost 7 bases and the V segment lost 6 bases, leaving 10 bases of the junction unmatched. CDR3 region: CASSLSGGTREQYF. DNA for the CDR3: TGTGCCAGCAGTTTGAGCGGGGGGACAAGGGAGCAGTACTTC.

This clone was counted many times. V is TRBV3-1 and J is TRBJ1-2, with D hard to call. Germline CDR1 reads LGHDT; CDR2 reads YNNKEL (reference sequence). This CDR3 has 12 amino acids. V was cut by 4 bases and J by 6 bases, with 9 bases left in between. The DNA for the CDR3 is TGTGCCAGCAGCCCACCTGGAGATGGCTACACCTTC. Its translation: CASSPPGDGYTF.

This clone was found many times. The genes are TRBV20-1 and TRBJ1-3; D remains ambiguous. CDR3 length: 17 amino acids. V lost 0 bases and J lost 0, with 15 bases in between. Germline V CDR1 and CDR2: DFQATT, SNEGSKA (reference sequence). CDR3 bases: TGCAGTGCTAGAGATGTGAAGAGCGACTCCTCTGGAAACACCATATATTTT. Protein product: CSARDVKSDSSGNTIYF.

The gene calls are TRBV18 and TRBJ2-7; 7 bases agree with TRBD1. J was trimmed by 3 bases and V by 4 bases; bases with no gene match: 3. The CDR3 is made up of 13 amino acids. Germline V lookup: CDR1 KGHSH, CDR2 LQKENI. The CDR3 region is CASSLQGSYEQYF. The CDR3 nucleotides are TGTGCCAGCTCACTACAGGGGAGCTACGAGCAGTACTTC. The full variable domain, its missing parts supplied by reference TRBV18 and TRBJ2-7, is NAGVMQNPRHLVRRRGQEARLRCSPMKGHSHVYWYRQLPEEGLKFMVYLQKENIIDESGMPKERFSAEFPKEGPSILRIQQVVRGDSAAYFCASSLQGSYEQYFGPGTRLTVT.

In this sample, this clone turned up many times. DNA for the CDR3: TGTGCCAGTTCCCTAGGCCGGAGGTCCTATAATTCACCCCTCCACTTT. The encoded protein is CASSLGRRSYNSPLHF. The chain employs TRBV19 and TRBJ1-6; no clear D gene. This CDR3 comprises 16 residues. Germline values: CDR1 LNHDA, CDR2 SQIVND (reference sequence). V was cut by 8 bases and J by 1 base, with 15 bases left in between.

DNA for the CDR3: TGTGCCAGCAGCCCGGACCGACTAGCGGGAGGGTATACGCAGTATTTT. Translation: CASSPDRLAGGYTQYF. The chain has TRBV7-3 and TRBJ2-3; 14 bases map to TRBD2. V lost 5 bases to trimming and J lost 7 bases; unmatched junction nucleotides: 8. CDR1 is SGHTA and CDR2 is FQGTGA in the germline V gene. This CDR3 is 16 amino acids long.

To note about this clone: The conserved phenylalanine or tryptophan is not found at the CDR3 terminus, so this likely reflects a read error. No DNA is shown, since the ends of the CDR3 on it are uncertain; the CDR3 is the one TCRdb lists. J is TRBJ2-2 and V is TRBV5-1. A total of 10 residues make up the CDR3, ends included. CDR1 and CDR2 from the germline V gene are SGHRS and YFSETQ. CDR3 amino acids: CASSLARRSG.

This clone appeared many times. A read error is possible here, since a much larger clone lies one base away. The chain recombines TRBV6-1 with TRBJ2-7, with 11 bases fitting TRBD1. V dropped 7 bases and J dropped 6; count of bases not matched to a gene: 5. CDR1 is MNHNS and CDR2 is SASEGT in the germline V gene. This CDR3 comprises 13 residues. Written as DNA, the CDR3 is TGTGCCAGCACCGTCGGGACAGGGGGCGAGCAGTACTTC. Amino acids: CASTVGTGGEQYF.

In its sample, this clone was seen many times. The genes are TRBV7-2 and TRBJ2-1; 8 bases align to TRBD1. V was clipped by 3 bases and J by 7 bases; unmatched bases: 5. CDR1 is SGHTA, CDR2 FQGNSA, per germline. The CDR3 length is 14 residues. The CDR3 is CASSFRTGSNEQFF. The CDR3 DNA reads as TGTGCCAGCAGCTTCAGGACAGGGAGTAATGAGCAGTTCTTC.